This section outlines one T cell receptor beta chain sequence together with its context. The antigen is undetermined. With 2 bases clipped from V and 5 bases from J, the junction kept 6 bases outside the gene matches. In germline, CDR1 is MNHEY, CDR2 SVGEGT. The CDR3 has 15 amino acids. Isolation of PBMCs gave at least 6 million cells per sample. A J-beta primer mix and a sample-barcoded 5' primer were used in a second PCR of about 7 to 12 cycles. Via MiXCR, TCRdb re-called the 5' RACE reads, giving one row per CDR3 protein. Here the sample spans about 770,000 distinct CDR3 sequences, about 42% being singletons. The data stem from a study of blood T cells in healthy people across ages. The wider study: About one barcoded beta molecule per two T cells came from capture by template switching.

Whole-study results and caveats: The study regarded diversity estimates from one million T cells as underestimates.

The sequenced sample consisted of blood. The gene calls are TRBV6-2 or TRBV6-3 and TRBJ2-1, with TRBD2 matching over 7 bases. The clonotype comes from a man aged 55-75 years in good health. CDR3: CASSYGLAANNEQFF. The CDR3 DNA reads TGTGCCAGCAGTTACGGGCTAGCGGCAAACAATGAGCAGTTCTTC.